Below, 8 T cell receptor beta chains from the same sample are listed, as sequenced in a study of blood T cell repertoires in COVID-19. The repertoire was sequenced with immunoSEQ multiplex PCR; TCRdb's copy has only in-frame clones and lacks some. Of fewer than 150,000 clones in the sample, approximately 87% were seen once. The source material was peripheral blood. These receptors were collected from an older woman with acute or convalescent COVID-19.

The chain joins TRBV27 to TRBJ2-5; 9 bases match TRBD1. The V and J ends lost 5 bases and 7 bases, in that order; junction bases with no gene match: 14. CDR1 MNHEY and CDR2 SMNVEV come from the germline V gene (reference sequence). The CDR3 is 16 amino acids. In DNA, the CDR3 is TGTGCCAGCAGTCTAATCCCGGGACAGGGAATCGGGACCCAGTACTTC. Translation gives CASSLIPGQGIGTQYF.

This clone has just one count. The J gene is TRBJ1-2, the V gene TRBV10-3; 9 nucleotides line up with TRBD1. V dropped 7 bases and J dropped 3; count of bases not matched to a gene: 9. Germline V CDR1 and CDR2: ENHRY, SYGVKD. The CDR3 is 15 residues long. For the CDR3, the DNA is TGTGCCATCACCTCCGGGACAGGGTACGACTATGGCTACACCTTC. Translated: CAITSGTGYDYGYTF.

This clone was counted a single time. The rearrangement links TRBV29-1 to TRBJ2-1, with 7 bases that match TRBD2. The CDR3 is 11 residues long. Germline lookup yields CDR1 SQVTM and CDR2 ANQGSEA. The CDR3 DNA follows: TGCACGACTAGCAATTCCAATGAGCAGTTCTTC. Its protein product is CTTSNSNEQFF.

The gene calls are TRBV7-3 and TRBJ2-1; 14 nucleotides line up with TRBD2. Losses at the gene ends were 3 bases for V and 10 bases for J; bases not matched to a gene: 8. This CDR3 region has 16 residues. CDR1 SGHTA and CDR2 FQGTGA come from the germline V gene. Written as DNA, the CDR3 is TGTGCCAGCAGCTTGGGACTAGCGGGAGAAAAAGGGGAGCAGTTCTTC. Residues: CASSLGLAGEKGEQFF.

This sequence joins TRBV29-1 and TRBJ1-1; perhaps TRBD1 as D (6 bases). The CDR3 has 13 amino acids. Per germline, CDR1 SQVTM and CDR2 ANQGSEA. V was shortened by 3 bases and J by 1 base, with 9 bases between the two germline ends. The CDR3 DNA reads TGCAGCGTTGACGACAGGAGGAACACTGAAGCTTTCTTT. Its translation: CSVDDRRNTEAFF.

The chain has TRBV19 and TRBJ1-1; D gene uncertain. Germline V gives CDR1 LNHDA, CDR2 SQIVND (reference sequence). CDR3 length equals 13 residues. With 2 bases removed from V and 4 bases from J, the gap between germline ends came to 8 bases. The CDR3 nucleotides read TGTGCCAGTAGTATAAAAGCCGGCACTGAAGCTTTCTTT. It translates to CASSIKAGTEAFF. Full variable domain (rest looked up from reference TRBV19 and TRBJ1-1): DGGITQSPKYLFRKEGQNVTLSCEQNLNHDAMYWYRQDPGQGLRLIYYSQIVNDFQKGDIAEGYSVSREKKESFPLTVTSAQKNPTAFYLCASSIKAGTEAFFGQGTRLTVV.

The chain joins TRBV4-2 to TRBJ2-7; TRBD1 might be the D (5 bases). The V end was cut by 0 bases, the J end by 6 bases, with 15 bases between. This CDR3 is built from 15 residues. The germline V gene has CDR1 LGHNA and CDR2 YNFKEQ. The CDR3 coding sequence is TGTGCCAGCAGCCAAGAACTTATACAGGTCACCGAGCAGTACTTC. Protein: CASSQELIQVTEQYF.

The table lists this clone with a count of one. This sequence joins TRBV4-1 and TRBJ1-5, with unresolved D. The CDR3 has 17 residues. V lost 1 base to trimming and J lost 0 bases, with 13 bases between them. CDR1 is MGHRA, CDR2 YSYEKL, per germline. CDR3 nucleotide sequence: TGCGCCAGCAGCCAAGTTGGGAGTCCTTATAGCAATCAGCCCCAGCATTTT. The encoded protein is CASSQVGSPYSNQPQHF.